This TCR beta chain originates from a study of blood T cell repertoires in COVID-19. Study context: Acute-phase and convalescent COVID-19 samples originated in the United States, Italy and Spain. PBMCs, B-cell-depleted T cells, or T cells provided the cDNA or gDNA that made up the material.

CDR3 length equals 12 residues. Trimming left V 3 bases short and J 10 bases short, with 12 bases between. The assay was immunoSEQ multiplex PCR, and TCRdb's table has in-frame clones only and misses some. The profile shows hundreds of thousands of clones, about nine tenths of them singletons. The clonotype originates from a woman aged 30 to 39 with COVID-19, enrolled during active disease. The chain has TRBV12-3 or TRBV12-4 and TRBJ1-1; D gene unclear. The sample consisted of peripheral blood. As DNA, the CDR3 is TGTGCCAGCAGTTTGTCACGTAGTGCAGCTTTCTTT. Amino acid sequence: CASSLSRSAAFF.